This T cell receptor beta chain emerged from a study of blood T cell repertoires in COVID-19. Study as a whole: Some COVID-19 samples were acute and others convalescent; all came from the United States, Italy and Spain. T cells, B-cell-depleted T cells, or PBMCs provided the cDNA or gDNA that served as material.

In its sample, this clone was seen a few times. V was pared by 7 bases and J by 4 bases, with 14 bases between. Germline-derived CDR1 and CDR2 are SNHLY and FYNNEI. The CDR3 runs to 14 residues. Original data processing: Reference gene primer amplification in the assay estimated nucleated cell counts. Here immunoSEQ multiplex PCR was the method, and the copy in TCRdb shows in-frame clones only, minus some. The V and J calls and clone size are taken from that table; D and trimming were inferred from the DNA. The data hold 75,000 to 100,000 clones, with 81% observed a single time. The V gene is TRBV2, the J gene TRBJ1-5, with a tentative D call TRBD1 (6 bases). This TCR derives from a man aged 60-69 years with acute or convalescent COVID-19. Sequenced sample: peripheral blood. In DNA form, the CDR3 reads TGTGCCAGCACCCCCGGGACACCTAATCAGCCCCAGCATTTT. It translates to CASTPGTPNQPQHF. Complete variable domain (other parts from reference TRBV2 and TRBJ1-5): EPEVTQTPSHQVTQMGQEVILRCVPISNHLYFYWYRQILGQKVEFLVSFYNNEISEKSEIFDDQFSVERPDGSNFTLKIRSTKLEDSAMYFCASTPGTPNQPQHFGDGTRLSIL.